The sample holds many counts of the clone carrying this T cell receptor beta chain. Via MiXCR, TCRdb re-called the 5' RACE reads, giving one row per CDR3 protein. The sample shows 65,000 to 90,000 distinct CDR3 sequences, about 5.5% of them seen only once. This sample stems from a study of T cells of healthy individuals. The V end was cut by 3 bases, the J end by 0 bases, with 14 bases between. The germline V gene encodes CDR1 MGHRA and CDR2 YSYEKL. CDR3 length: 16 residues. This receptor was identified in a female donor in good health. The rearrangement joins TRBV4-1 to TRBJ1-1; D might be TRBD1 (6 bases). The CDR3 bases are TGCGCCAGCAGCCAGGACCTCTACAGGGTGAACACTGAAGCTTTCTTT. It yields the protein CASSQDLYRVNTEAFF.